The 15 T cell receptor beta chains listed next were all sequenced from one sample in a study of blood T cell repertoires in COVID-19. Produced via immunoSEQ multiplex PCR; TCRdb's table is partial and in-frame only. The sample contains more than 70,000 clones, about 81% of which appear only once. Sequenced sample: peripheral blood. Receptors originate from a human donor in a cohort sampled during active COVID-19.

This CDR3 reads CASSFLAGQGGTNEKLFF. The CDR3 nucleotides read TGTGCCAGCAGCTTTCTTGCCGGGCAGGGCGGAACTAATGAAAAACTGTTTTTT. The chain recombines TRBV5-6 with TRBJ1-4; weak D call: TRBD1 (5 bases). CDR1 is SGHDT, CDR2 YYEEEE, per germline. The CDR3 covers 18 residues. The V gene lost 2 bases and the J gene lost 1 base, with 18 bases spanning the gap.

This sequence joins TRBV2 and TRBJ1-3; possible D gene TRBD1, 6 bases. The V end was cut by 4 bases, the J end by 4 bases, with 11 bases between. Germline V gene data show CDR1 as SNHLY and CDR2 as FYNNEI. CDR3 length equals 14 residues. CDR3 coding DNA: TGTGCCAGCAGTGTTGAGACAGGAGGAAACACCATATATTTT. It encodes CASSVETGGNTIYF.

This rearrangement joins TRBV19 to TRBJ1-2, with D uncertain. The length of the CDR3 is 14 residues. With 3 bases removed from V and 6 bases from J, the gap between germline ends came to 14 bases. Germline V lookup: CDR1 LNHDA, CDR2 SQIVND (reference sequence). The DNA of the CDR3 is TGTGCCAGTAGTATGGCGGAGGGAGGTCATGGCTACACCTTC. Amino acids: CASSMAEGGHGYTF.

The chain carries TRBV18 and TRBJ2-5; maybe TRBD2 (6 bases). Deletions cut 6 bases from V and 5 bases from J, with 10 bases between. CDR1 KGHSH and CDR2 LQKENI come from the germline V gene. The CDR3 extends over 12 amino acids. This CDR3 is CASSSGRETQYF. The CDR3 DNA sequence: TGTGCCAGCTCCTCAGGGAGGGAGACCCAGTACTTC.

The gene calls are TRBV6-5 and TRBJ1-2, with 9 nucleotides matching TRBD1. CDR1 is MNHEY and CDR2 is SVGAGI in the germline V gene. Trimming took 4 bases from V and 4 from J; bases not matched to a gene: 4. The CDR3 covers 14 residues. The CDR3: CASSSRTGAYGYTF. Here the CDR3 DNA reads TGTGCCAGCAGTTCCCGGACAGGGGCCTATGGCTACACCTTC.

This clone was counted between two and nine times. V gene TRBV18 combines with J gene TRBJ2-5, with 10 nucleotides matching TRBD1. CDR1 and CDR2 from the germline V gene are KGHSH and LQKENI. The CDR3 is made up of 16 amino acids. V was pared by 2 bases and J by 1 base, with 4 bases of the junction left unmatched. The CDR3 here is CASSPVGTGAQETQYF. The CDR3 DNA reads as TGTGCCAGCTCACCAGTCGGGACAGGGGCCCAAGAGACCCAGTACTTC.

The rearrangement links TRBV5-4 to TRBJ2-3; 7 nucleotides line up with TRBD1. Germline CDR1 is SGHNT and CDR2 is YYREEE (reference sequence). The V gene end was trimmed by 4 bases and the J gene end by 2 bases; junction bases not matched to a gene: 10. CDR3 size: 16 residues. The CDR3 coding sequence is TGTGCCAGCAGCCAAGGGACAGAGGGTCCCACAGATACGCAGTATTTT. Protein product: CASSQGTEGPTDTQYF.

The chain recombines TRBV11-2 with TRBJ2-3, with 12 bases identical to TRBD2. Trimming took 2 bases from V and 1 from J; bases not matched to a gene: 7. Germline-derived CDR1 and CDR2 are SGHAT and FQNNGV. CDR3 length equals 18 residues. CDR3 sequence (DNA): TGTGCCAGCAGCTTACTAACTAGCGGGGGGCGTCGCACAGATACGCAGTATTTT. Translated: CASSLLTSGGRRTDTQYF.

V usage is TRBV2 and J usage is TRBJ1-1; weak D call: TRBD1 (6 bases). Trimming took off 6 bases at V and 7 bases at J, with 15 bases between the two ends. CDR1 and CDR2 from the germline V gene are SNHLY and FYNNEI. This CDR3 spans 13 amino acids. DNA of the CDR3: TGTGCCAGCAGGCGACAGGTTGCGGGTGAAGCTTTCTTT. Amino acid sequence: CASRRQVAGEAFF.

This chain connects TRBV5-1 to TRBJ2-1; a weak D match, TRBD1 (5 bases). The CDR3 runs 16 residues. Germline-derived CDR1 and CDR2 are SGHRS and YFSETQ. The V and J ends lost 5 bases and 4 bases respectively, with 19 bases between them. This chain's CDR3 is CASSLSSRADYNEQFF. In DNA form, the CDR3 reads TGCGCCAGCAGTCTTAGTAGCAGGGCCGATTACAATGAGCAGTTCTTC.

The chain has TRBV7-2 and TRBJ1-5; no reliable D call. The CDR3 is 14 residues long. Trimming left V 1 base short and J 4 bases short, with 8 bases between. The V gene's germline CDR1 is SGHTA and CDR2 FQGNSA. The CDR3 region is CASSLEQLNQPQHF. The CDR3 nucleotides are TGTGCCAGCAGCTTAGAACAGTTAAATCAGCCCCAGCATTTT.

This clone turned up a few times. The chain has TRBV7-9 and TRBJ1-2; D uncertain. Trimming pared 3 bases from V and 4 bases from J, leaving 12 bases between. The CDR3 spans 14 residues. Germline CDR1 reads SEHNR; CDR2 reads FQNEAQ (reference sequence). The CDR3 is CASSFDSGSYGYTF. In nucleotides, the CDR3 is TGTGCCAGCAGCTTTGACTCCGGCAGCTATGGCTACACCTTC.

This rearrangement joins TRBV14 to TRBJ2-7; D possibly corresponds to TRBD1 (6 bases). V dropped 6 bases and J dropped 0 bases, with 9 bases sitting between them. The CDR3 totals 13 residues. Looked up from germline, CDR1 is SGHDN and CDR2 is FVKESK. CDR3 in DNA: TGTGCCAGCAGACGGGACAACTCCTACGAGCAGTACTTC. Protein: CASRRDNSYEQYF.

For the CDR3, the DNA is TGTGCCAGCAGTCCTTTGGGGTCAGGGGAAGCTTTCTTT. This translates into CASSPLGSGEAFF. V and J are TRBV6-5 and TRBJ1-1, with TRBD1 as a possible D gene (5 bases). The CDR3 is 13 amino acids. Between the trimmed V and J ends, which lost 5 bases and 8 bases, there was a span of 15 bases. Germline values: CDR1 MNHEY, CDR2 SVGAGI.

The chain carries TRBV2 and TRBJ2-5, with TRBD1 matching over 7 bases. V shed 6 bases, J shed 2 bases, and the junction held 9 bases outside the gene matches. Germline CDR1 SNHLY, CDR2 FYNNEI. The CDR3 runs to 15 residues. The CDR3 is CASSRQGMRQETQYF. The CDR3 region has the DNA TGTGCCAGCAGCCGACAGGGAATGAGGCAAGAGACCCAGTACTTC. Based on the CDR3 plus reference TRBV2 and TRBJ2-5, the full variable domain is EPEVTQTPSHQVTQMGQEVILRCVPISNHLYFYWYRQILGQKVEFLVSFYNNEISEKSEIFDDQFSVERPDGSNFTLKIRSTKLEDSAMYFCASSRQGMRQETQYFGPGTRLLVL.